The 13 T cell receptor beta chains below all came from one sample that was sequenced in a study of blood T cell repertoires in COVID-19. Only in-frame clones appear in the TCRdb table, and some are missing; sequencing was by immunoSEQ multiplex PCR. The repertoire holds 200,000 to 250,000 clones, with about four fifths as singletons. Sequenced material: peripheral blood. Receptor source: a woman aged 80 or over with acute or convalescent COVID-19.

The genes are TRBV15 and TRBJ1-2; no clear D. The CDR3 spans 15 residues. In germline, CDR1 is LNHNV, CDR2 YYDKDF (reference sequence). Trimming took 0 bases from V and 1 from J, leaving 9 bases between them. CDR3 DNA: TGTGCCACCAGCAGAGATTTACGAGTTAACTATGGCTACACCTTC. Translating gives CATSRDLRVNYGYTF.

The chain uses TRBV30 and TRBJ1-5; D is perhaps TRBD1 (6 bases). Germline V CDR1 and CDR2: GTSNPN, SVGIG (reference sequence). V dropped 0 bases and J dropped 7 bases, with 10 bases sitting between them. This CDR3 spans 13 amino acids. CDR3 amino acids: CAWSVSGVQPQHF. The CDR3 nucleotides are TGTGCCTGGAGTGTCTCAGGGGTACAGCCCCAGCATTTT. Combining the CDR3 with reference TRBV30 and TRBJ1-5 gives the whole variable domain SQTIHQWPATLVQPVGSPLSLECTVEGTSNPNLYWYRQAAGRGLQLLFYSVGIGQISSEVPQNLSASRPQDRQFILSSKKLLLSDSGFYLCAWSVSGVQPQHFGDGTRLSIL.

This clone turned up a few times. The V and J genes are TRBV2 and TRBJ1-4; D is unresolved. The CDR3 consists of 12 residues. The V gene lost 8 bases and the J gene lost 3 bases, with 7 bases spanning the gap. CDR1 SNHLY and CDR2 FYNNEI come from the germline V gene. DNA for the CDR3: TGTGCCAGCTGGAGGGCTAATGAAAAACTGTTTTTT. Translated, it gives CASWRANEKLFF.

The chain joins TRBV7-9 to TRBJ1-1; D remains unclear. Per germline, CDR1 SEHNR and CDR2 FQNEAQ (reference sequence). Deletions cut 5 bases from V and 4 bases from J, with 11 bases between. The CDR3 has 13 amino acids. The CDR3 sequence: CASSRLEFTEAFF. The CDR3 nucleotides read TGTGCCAGCAGCCGACTTGAGTTCACTGAAGCTTTCTTT. Full variable domain (remainder filled in from reference TRBV7-9 and TRBJ1-1): DTGVSQNPRHKITKRGQNVTFRCDPISEHNRLYWYRQTLGQGPEFLTYFQNEAQLEKSRLLSDRFSAERPKGSFSTLEIQRTEQGDSAMYLCASSRLEFTEAFFGQGTRLTVV.

The CDR3 region is CASSEFHYGYTF. The DNA of the CDR3 is TGTGCCAGCAGTGAATTCCATTATGGCTACACCTTC. The chain carries TRBV6-1 and TRBJ1-2, with unresolved D. Trimming cost V 2 bases and J 5 bases, with 6 bases left between them. The CDR3 extends over 12 amino acids. Per the germline V gene, CDR1 is MNHNS and CDR2 is SASEGT.

The chain uses TRBV7-2 and TRBJ1-2, with 9 positions matching TRBD1. Germline CDR1 and CDR2: SGHTA and FQGNSA. The CDR3 length is 14 residues. V shed 5 bases and J 5 bases; nucleotides not matched to a gene: 6. CDR3 amino acids: CASSPYGQGYGYTF. In DNA, the CDR3 is TGTGCCAGCAGCCCCTACGGACAGGGGTATGGCTACACCTTC.

This clone was picked up one time. V and J are TRBV4-2 and TRBJ1-5; TRBD1 might be the D (6 bases). CDR3 length: 13 residues. V gave up 3 bases and J gave up 6 bases, with 9 bases separating them. Germline V CDR1 and CDR2: LGHNA, YNFKEQ. The CDR3 sequence: CASSQGAVQPQHF. In DNA, the CDR3 is TGTGCCAGCAGCCAGGGGGCGGTTCAGCCCCAGCATTTT.

V gene TRBV30 combines with J gene TRBJ2-1; 14 bases are a match to TRBD2. The trim removed 3 bases at V and 1 base at J, leaving 11 bases unmatched. Per the germline V gene, CDR1 is GTSNPN and CDR2 is SVGIG (reference sequence). CDR3 length: 19 residues. CDR3 sequence (DNA): TGTGCCTGGAGGGACAGACTAGCGGGGGGGCCGAGGTCCTACAATGAGCAGTTCTTC. Translating it yields CAWRDRLAGGPRSYNEQFF.

The gene calls are TRBV4-3 and TRBJ1-4, with D perhaps TRBD1 (5 bases). Germline CDR1 and CDR2: LGHNA and YSLEER. V lost 2 bases to trimming and J lost 4 bases, with 11 bases between them. This CDR3 spans 15 amino acids. CDR3 loop: CASSQPGVGNEKLFF. CDR3 nucleotide sequence: TGCGCCAGCAGCCAACCGGGGGTTGGTAATGAAAAACTGTTTTTT.

The chain uses TRBV29-1 and TRBJ2-3; the D gene is possibly TRBD2 (5 bases). Germline loops: CDR1 SQVTM, CDR2 ANQGSEA. This CDR3 is built from 13 residues. V shed 7 bases and J shed 2 bases, with 13 bases lying between them. The CDR3 spells CSGGLRFTDTQYF. DNA for the CDR3: TGCAGCGGCGGGCTAAGGTTCACAGATACGCAGTATTTT.

The chain carries TRBV3-1 (or the pseudogene TRBV3-2) and TRBJ1-5; the D gene is possibly TRBD1 (5 bases). The CDR3 loop spans 17 amino acids. V gave up 2 bases and J gave up 3 bases, with 17 bases separating them. Germline loops: CDR1 LGHDT, CDR2 YNNKEL (reference sequence). CDR3 residues: CASSQPRPQGLNQPQHF. The CDR3 DNA reads TGTGCCAGCAGCCAACCCAGGCCTCAGGGACTCAATCAGCCCCAGCATTTT.

V usage is TRBV2 and J usage is TRBJ2-2; D ambiguous. This CDR3 comprises 14 residues. V was shortened by 7 bases and J by 4 bases, with 13 bases between the two germline ends. Germline V gives CDR1 SNHLY, CDR2 FYNNEI. The DNA of the CDR3 is TGTGCCAGCACCGACTGGAACTTCACCGGGGAGCTGTTTTTT. This translates into CASTDWNFTGELFF.

This clone was counted only a few times. The genes are TRBV28 and TRBJ2-3, with D maybe TRBD2 (5 bases). The V and J ends lost 5 bases and 8 bases respectively, with 11 bases between them. CDR1 is MDHEN and CDR2 is SYDVKM in the germline V gene. The CDR3 totals 12 residues. CDR3 sequence: CASSPLASTQYF. The CDR3 DNA reads TGTGCCAGCAGTCCCCTAGCAAGTACGCAGTATTTT.